A single sample is the source of the 19 T cell receptor beta chains below, sequenced in a study of OX40 agonist ivuxolimab in advanced cancers. Receptor amplification or capture employed the immunoSEQ multiplex PCR assay. Entries here come from immuneACCESS through TCRdb and include only in-frame sequences with V and J called. Some clones fail to appear in such tables; in the studies checked, an unresolved V gene covers under half of the shortfall, and the cause of the remainder is unknown. The sample table contains roughly 50,000 clones; only one count was recorded for about 90% of them. In total, the top ten clones hold 6.7% of the sample. Sequenced here: CD4+ or CD8+ T cells sorted from blood, sampled in a trial of the OX40 agonist ivuxolimab. Receptors were obtained from an adult with an advanced solid tumor such as melanoma, head and neck, liver or kidney cancer.

The chain carries TRBV5-6 and TRBJ1-5, with a tentative D call TRBD1 (6 bases). V lost 3 bases and J lost 7, with 8 bases in between. Germline CDR1 reads SGHDT; CDR2 reads YYEEEE. CDR3 size: 12 residues. The DNA for the CDR3 is TGTGCCAGCAGCTCACAGGGCCAGCCCCAGCATTTT. Amino acid sequence: CASSSQGQPQHF.

The chain uses TRBV7-8 and TRBJ2-7, with TRBD2 matching over 11 bases. Germline CDR1 is SGHVS and CDR2 is FQNEAQ. The CDR3 length is 16 residues. J was trimmed by 4 bases and V by 5 bases; bases with no gene match: 10. CDR3 coding DNA: TGTGCCAGCAGCACCACTAGCGGGGGCGTGGGTTACGAGCAGTACTTC. Translated: CASSTTSGGVGYEQYF.

The chain couples TRBV6-5 to TRBJ1-2; tentative D call: TRBD1 (6 bases). V lost 3 bases and J lost 3, with 11 bases in between. The germline V gene has CDR1 MNHEY and CDR2 SVGAGI. The CDR3 totals 14 residues. The CDR3 DNA sequence: TGTGCCAGCAGTTATCAGGGGAGCTACTATGGCTACACCTTC. This translates into CASSYQGSYYGYTF.

The chain carries TRBV4-2 and TRBJ1-3; 9 nucleotides align to TRBD1. Germline V gene sequence: CDR1 LGHNA, CDR2 YNFKEQ. The V and J ends lost 0 bases and 2 bases, in that order; junction bases with no gene match: 5. This CDR3 contains 17 residues. CDR3 protein: CASSQEGQGNPGNTIYF. CDR3 nucleotide sequence: TGTGCCAGCAGCCAAGAGGGACAGGGTAACCCTGGAAACACCATATATTTT.

The V gene is TRBV27, the J gene TRBJ2-1, with D perhaps matching TRBD2 (6 bases). The CDR3 runs 13 residues. V was shortened by 6 bases and J by 2 bases, with 8 bases between the two germline ends. Germline V gene data show CDR1 as MNHEY and CDR2 as SMNVEV (reference sequence). The CDR3 DNA reads TGTGCCAGCAGGGAGGGCCCCTACAATGAGCAGTTCTTC. Encoded protein: CASREGPYNEQFF.

This clone has only one observation. The rearrangement joins TRBV7-8 to TRBJ2-5; no firm D call. The CDR3 length is 14 residues. V gave up 1 base and J gave up 2 bases, with 8 bases separating them. The V gene's germline CDR1 is SGHVS and CDR2 FQNEAQ. The CDR3 bases are TGTGCCAGCAGCTTAGGACTGAAACAAGAGACCCAGTACTTC. It encodes CASSLGLKQETQYF. Based on the CDR3 plus reference TRBV7-8 and TRBJ2-5, the full variable domain is GAGVSQSPRYKVAKRGQDVALRCDPISGHVSLFWYQQALGQGPEFLTYFQNEAQLDKSGLPSDRFFAERPEGSVSTLKIQRTQQEDSAVYLCASSLGLKQETQYFGPGTRLLVL.

The chain employs TRBV6-5 and TRBJ2-5, with 7 bases fitting TRBD2. V lost 5 bases to trimming and J lost 2 bases; unmatched junction nucleotides: 5. This CDR3 contains 14 residues. Looked up from germline, CDR1 is MNHEY and CDR2 is SVGAGI. CDR3 in amino acids: CASSPPGGQETQYF. The CDR3 DNA reads TGTGCCAGCAGTCCACCGGGAGGTCAAGAGACCCAGTACTTC.

This sequence joins TRBV7-9 and TRBJ2-3; D is uncertain. V was shortened by 3 bases and J by 0 bases, with 7 bases between the two germline ends. The CDR3 runs to 14 residues. Per germline, CDR1 SEHNR and CDR2 FQNEAQ (reference sequence). The CDR3 nucleotides read TGTGCCAGCAGCTTCTCAACTAGCACAGATACGCAGTATTTT. Protein sequence: CASSFSTSTDTQYF.

The chain joins TRBV7-6 to TRBJ2-5; D is possibly TRBD1 or TRBD2 (5 bases each). The germline V gene has CDR1 SGHVS and CDR2 FNYEAQ. The CDR3 totals 13 residues. V lost 5 bases, J lost 4 bases, and 11 bases lay in between. DNA for the CDR3: TGTGCCAGCAGCGATAGGGGACGAGAGACCCAGTACTTC. The encoded protein is CASSDRGRETQYF.

This clone was seen just once. In DNA form, the CDR3 reads TGTGCCAGCAGCCACTTATCCGGGACAGGGGAAACTGAAGCTTTCTTT. It is translated as CASSHLSGTGETEAFF. The chain carries TRBV7-8 and TRBJ1-1; 10 bases agree with TRBD1. With 5 bases clipped from V and 5 bases from J, the junction kept 11 bases outside the gene matches. The CDR3 consists of 16 residues. Looked up from germline, CDR1 is SGHVS and CDR2 is FQNEAQ. Variable domain in full (rest from reference TRBV7-8 and TRBJ1-1): GAGVSQSPRYKVAKRGQDVALRCDPISGHVSLFWYQQALGQGPEFLTYFQNEAQLDKSGLPSDRFFAERPEGSVSTLKIQRTQQEDSAVYLCASSHLSGTGETEAFFGQGTRLTVV.

V is TRBV14 and J is TRBJ2-3; 7 bases are a match to TRBD1. The germline gives CDR1 SGHDN, CDR2 FVKESK. The CDR3 contains 18 residues. J lost 3 bases, V lost 3 bases, and 15 bases had no gene match. CDR3 sequence: CASSQGSRRDSGTDTQYF. The CDR3 DNA sequence: TGTGCCAGCAGCCAGGGAAGCCGACGGGACAGTGGGACAGATACGCAGTATTTT.

This rearrangement joins TRBV2 to TRBJ1-5, with 9 bases that match TRBD1. The CDR3 length is 16 residues. Germline V CDR1 and CDR2: SNHLY, FYNNEI. The ends lost 8 bases at V and 0 bases at J; junction bases unmatched: 8. CDR3 in DNA: TGTGCCAGCGGGGGGGACAGGGAGTATAGCAATCAGCCCCAGCATTTT. This encodes CASGGDREYSNQPQHF.

The V call is TRBV27, the J call TRBJ2-7; TRBD1 agrees at 9 bases. CDR1 is MNHEY and CDR2 is SMNVEV in the germline V gene (reference sequence). This CDR3 has 14 amino acids. Germline trimming cut 4 bases from V and 2 bases from J; bases unmatched to any gene: 3. CDR3 sequence (DNA): TGTGCCAGCAGTTCCGGGACAGGGCCCTACGAGCAGTACTTC. Protein: CASSSGTGPYEQYF.

The chain employs TRBV9 and TRBJ2-4, with TRBD1 identical over 8 bases. The length of the CDR3 is 16 residues. Germline V gene data show CDR1 as SGDLS and CDR2 as YYNGEE. Unmatched junction bases numbered 8, after V lost 0 bases and J lost 6 bases. In nucleotides, the CDR3 is TGTGCCAGCAGCGTAGAGAACGGACAGGGCCGAAACATTCAGTACTTC. It codes for CASSVENGQGRNIQYF.

The chain uses TRBV9 and TRBJ2-1; a possible D gene is TRBD2 (6 bases). Germline loops: CDR1 SGDLS, CDR2 YYNGEE. V was clipped by 4 bases and J by 2 bases, with 13 bases between them. The CDR3 is made up of 15 amino acids. CDR3 coding DNA: TGTGCCAGCAGCCGAATGGGGGGACCCTACAATGAGCAGTTCTTC. Amino acid sequence: CASSRMGGPYNEQFF.

V gene TRBV19 combines with J gene TRBJ1-5, with 7 bases that match TRBD1. Germline CDR1 LNHDA, CDR2 SQIVND (reference sequence). The CDR3 runs to 15 residues. V trimming: 3 bases; J trimming: 0 bases; junction bases outside the gene matches: 2. The DNA of the CDR3 is TGTGCCAGTAGTATCAGGGGGGATAGCAATCAGCCCCAGCATTTT. It codes for CASSIRGDSNQPQHF.

For the CDR3, the DNA is TGTGCCAGCAGGGAATTGAGCTCCTACGAGCAGTACTTC. Translated: CASRELSSYEQYF. This chain links TRBV2 with TRBJ2-7, with unresolved D. V was cut by 6 bases and J by 0 bases, with 9 bases left in between. The CDR3 contains 13 residues. The germline V gene has CDR1 SNHLY and CDR2 FYNNEI.

The chain joins TRBV27 to TRBJ1-6, with 9 bases lining up with TRBD1. With 6 bases clipped from V and 9 bases from J, the junction kept 3 bases outside the gene matches. This CDR3 has 13 residues. Germline CDR1 MNHEY, CDR2 SMNVEV (reference sequence). CDR3 protein: CASRQGAVSPLHF. For the CDR3, the DNA is TGTGCCAGCAGACAGGGGGCAGTTTCACCCCTCCACTTT.

The chain combines TRBV18 with TRBJ1-2; a weak D match, TRBD1 (5 bases). The CDR3 has 16 amino acids. Germline V gene lookup returns CDR1 KGHSH and CDR2 LQKENI. V lost 2 bases to trimming and J lost 1 base, with 14 bases between them. The CDR3 region is CASSPEPGGYNYGYTF. CDR3 DNA sequence: TGTGCCAGCTCACCAGAACCTGGGGGTTATAACTATGGCTACACCTTC.